These 29 T cell receptor beta chains share one sample of origin, sequenced in a study of radiotherapy plus CTLA-4 blockade in lung cancer. The repertoire was sequenced with immunoSEQ multiplex PCR; TCRdb's copy has only in-frame clones and lacks some. The data show about 66,000 clones, over 75% seen once. The starting material was peripheral blood, obtained from a patient treated with radiotherapy plus ipilimumab. Receptors were obtained from a human donor with non-small cell lung cancer who had a partial response to radiotherapy plus ipilimumab.

V is TRBV28 and J is TRBJ2-1; 9 bases are shared with TRBD2. The ends lost 2 bases at V and 4 bases at J; junction bases unmatched: 12. The germline CDR1 and CDR2 sequences are MDHEN and SYDVKM. The CDR3 loop spans 18 amino acids. CDR3 in DNA: TGTGCCAGCAGTTTAGGCGGGGTGGGACTAGCCCAATACAATGAGCAGTTCTTC. Its translation is CASSLGGVGLAQYNEQFF.

By proportion, this clone is medium-sized (0.01 to 0.1%). The chain has TRBV29-1 and TRBJ1-5; 9 bases are shared with TRBD1. Germline CDR1 is SQVTM and CDR2 is ANQGSEA. Trimming took 6 bases from V and 1 from J; bases not matched to a gene: 1. This CDR3 has 13 residues. CDR3 sequence: CSVTGGSNQPQHF. CDR3 bases: TGCAGCGTGACAGGGGGGAGCAATCAGCCCCAGCATTTT.

This chain connects TRBV6-1 to TRBJ2-7, with D perhaps matching TRBD2 (6 bases). The length of the CDR3 is 13 residues. Trimming cost V 8 bases and J 0 bases, with 11 bases left between them. Germline V gene sequence: CDR1 MNHNS, CDR2 SASEGT. CDR3 coding DNA: TGTGCCAGCCGTCCCGGGAGCTCCTACGAGCAGTACTTC. It yields the protein CASRPGSSYEQYF.

This sequence joins TRBV5-6 and TRBJ2-3; D perhaps matches TRBD1 (5 bases). This CDR3 is built from 14 residues. Germline CDR1 and CDR2: SGHDT and YYEEEE. V was clipped by 2 bases and J by 5 bases, with 12 bases between them. The CDR3 loop reads CASSLNTREDTQYF. The CDR3 bases are TGTGCCAGCAGCTTAAATACCAGGGAAGATACGCAGTATTTT.

The rearrangement uses TRBV5-4 and TRBJ2-2, with D perhaps TRBD1 (6 bases). The V gene lost 0 bases and the J gene lost 6 bases, with 12 bases spanning the gap. CDR3 length: 15 amino acids. CDR1 is SGHNT, CDR2 YYREEE, per germline (reference sequence). CDR3 coding DNA: TGTGCCAGCAGCTTGGGTAGACAGGTGGCCGGGGAGCTGTTTTTT. This sequence encodes CASSLGRQVAGELFF.

The chain combines TRBV2 with TRBJ2-7, with D possibly TRBD1 on 5 matching bases. The CDR3 contains 14 residues. CDR1 is SNHLY, CDR2 FYNNEI, per germline. Trimming cost V 5 bases and J 5 bases, with 16 bases left between them. The CDR3 spells CASSPQGLKNEQYF. CDR3 DNA: TGTGCCAGCAGTCCTCAGGGTTTAAAAAACGAGCAGTACTTC. The variable domain in full, completed from reference TRBV2 and TRBJ2-7, reads EPEVTQTPSHQVTQMGQEVILRCVPISNHLYFYWYRQILGQKVEFLVSFYNNEISEKSEIFDDQFSVERPDGSNFTLKIRSTKLEDSAMYFCASSPQGLKNEQYFGPGTRLTVT.

The chain joins TRBV7-9 to TRBJ1-1, with D possibly matching TRBD1 (6 bases). The CDR3 is made up of 19 amino acids. The germline V and J ends were trimmed by 11 bases and 1 base, with 32 bases remaining between them. Germline V gene lookup returns CDR1 SEHNR and CDR2 FQNEAQ (reference sequence). CDR3 DNA sequence: TGTGCCGCCAACCACAGGGTAGAAATAGGCGGCCCGGGGAACACTGAAGCTTTCTTT. Encoded protein: CAANHRVEIGGPGNTEAFF.

The genes are TRBV28 and TRBJ2-5; unclear D gene. The CDR3 runs to 15 residues. The ends were cut back, 2 bases at V and 1 base at J, with 11 bases in the middle. Per the germline V gene, CDR1 is MDHEN and CDR2 is SYDVKM. CDR3 nucleotides: TGTGCCAGCAGTTTAACTCCGATACTCCAAGAGACCCAGTACTTC. Protein sequence: CASSLTPILQETQYF.

The CDR3 protein is CASSLGTSGSYNEQFF. The CDR3 nucleotides are TGTGCCAGCAGCTTGGGGACTAGCGGATCCTACAATGAGCAGTTCTTC. The V call is TRBV5-4, the J call TRBJ2-1; 10 bases map to TRBD2. Germline lookup yields CDR1 SGHNT and CDR2 YYREEE (reference sequence). There are 16 residues in the CDR3. V dropped 0 bases and J dropped 1; count of bases not matched to a gene: 1.

The V and J genes are TRBV5-1 and TRBJ2-5, with 7 bases matching TRBD2. V was pared by 1 base and J by 5 bases, with 11 bases of the junction left unmatched. Germline loops: CDR1 SGHRS, CDR2 YFSETQ. This CDR3 has 16 amino acids. DNA of the CDR3: TGCGCCAGCAGCTTGTTCCCCGGGAGGAGTGGGGAGACCCAGTACTTC. It translates to CASSLFPGRSGETQYF.

The gene calls are TRBV18 and TRBJ2-1, with 8 bases lining up with TRBD2. The CDR3 contains 16 residues. Unmatched junction bases numbered 9, after V lost 6 bases and J lost 2 bases. Germline loops: CDR1 KGHSH, CDR2 LQKENI. The CDR3 protein is CASSPTSGGAYNEQFF. CDR3 nucleotides: TGTGCCAGCTCGCCAACTAGCGGAGGGGCCTACAATGAGCAGTTCTTC.

This chain connects TRBV9 to TRBJ2-7, with 8 positions matching TRBD2. The V gene end was trimmed by 4 bases and the J gene end by 5 bases; junction bases not matched to a gene: 8. This CDR3 comprises 14 residues. The V gene's germline CDR1 is SGDLS and CDR2 YYNGEE. Here the CDR3 reads CASSPGGGRDEQYF. CDR3 nucleotides: TGTGCCAGCAGCCCCGGGGGGGGCAGGGACGAGCAGTACTTC.

The CDR3 reads CASSYEGGNSPLHF. CDR3 sequence (DNA): TGTGCCAGCAGTTACGAGGGGGGGAACTCACCCCTCCACTTT. The chain couples TRBV6-5 to TRBJ1-6; maybe TRBD1 (6 bases). The CDR3 has 14 residues. Germline CDR1 MNHEY, CDR2 SVGAGI. Trimming removed 2 bases at V and 10 bases at J, with 12 bases between.

The chain carries TRBV7-3 and TRBJ2-3; D unresolved. This CDR3 region has 15 residues. Between the trimmed V and J ends, which lost 2 bases and 0 bases, there was a span of 9 bases. The V gene's germline CDR1 is SGHTA and CDR2 FQGTGA. CDR3 coding DNA: TGTGCCAGCAGCTTATCGCCACGGAGCACAGATACGCAGTATTTT. Amino acid sequence: CASSLSPRSTDTQYF.

The V gene is TRBV9, the J gene TRBJ2-7; D unclear. The CDR3 runs 15 residues. The V and J ends lost 0 bases and 4 bases respectively, with 14 bases between them. From germline, CDR1 is SGDLS and CDR2 YYNGEE. CDR3 protein: CASSVEAGDAYEQYF. CDR3 in DNA: TGTGCCAGCAGCGTAGAGGCAGGTGATGCGTACGAGCAGTACTTC.

The V call is TRBV7-2, the J call TRBJ1-5; 9 nucleotides line up with TRBD1. The CDR3 contains 16 residues. V lost 5 bases and J lost 5; bases outside the gene matches: 10. The germline V gene encodes CDR1 SGHTA and CDR2 FQGNSA. CDR3 loop: CASSPRPGQGDQPQHF. The CDR3 region has the DNA TGTGCCAGCAGCCCTAGACCGGGACAGGGTGATCAGCCCCAGCATTTT.

CDR3 coding DNA: TGTGCCAGCAGCGACAGGACTAGCTCGAACACCGGGGAGCTGTTTTTT. It yields the protein CASSDRTSSNTGELFF. This sequence joins TRBV9 and TRBJ2-2; 8 bases map to TRBD2. In germline, CDR1 is SGDLS, CDR2 YYNGEE. J gave up 0 bases and V 3 bases, and 4 bases lay outside the gene matches. The CDR3 consists of 16 residues.

This clone came up once. V usage is TRBV30 and J usage is TRBJ1-4; no definite D call. V was clipped by 3 bases and J by 8 bases, with 16 bases between them. This CDR3 region has 14 residues. Germline lookup yields CDR1 GTSNPN and CDR2 SVGIG (reference sequence). In DNA form, the CDR3 reads TGTGCCTGGAGAGCCGGGATGTTGACGGAAAAACTGTTTTTT. Translating gives CAWRAGMLTEKLFF.

For the CDR3, the DNA is TGTGCCAGCTCACCACCGAGCAGGGGATACGAGCAGTACTTC. It codes for CASSPPSRGYEQYF. The chain has TRBV18 and TRBJ2-7; possibly TRBD1 for D (6 bases). The CDR3 covers 14 residues. Germline CDR1 KGHSH, CDR2 LQKENI. V was clipped by 0 bases and J by 4 bases, with 10 bases between them.

The chain uses TRBV30 and TRBJ1-2; 8 bases map to TRBD1. Germline V lookup: CDR1 GTSNPN, CDR2 SVGIG (reference sequence). Germline trimming cut 2 bases from V and 4 bases from J; bases unmatched to any gene: 18. The CDR3 loop spans 18 amino acids. The CDR3: CAWSPPWGQAQTFYGYTF. As DNA, the CDR3 is TGTGCCTGGAGTCCCCCCTGGGGACAGGCACAAACATTCTATGGCTACACCTTC.

The gene calls are TRBV6-6 and TRBJ2-1; 9 bases fit TRBD2. CDR1 is MNHNY and CDR2 is SVGAGI in the germline V gene (reference sequence). This CDR3 region has 15 residues. V was pared by 4 bases and J by 5 bases, with 6 bases of the junction left unmatched. The CDR3 DNA follows: TGTGCCAGCAGTTCCCGGGCGGGAGGGGACAATGAGCAGTTCTTC. It specifies CASSSRAGGDNEQFF.

This chain links TRBV5-1 with TRBJ2-1; perhaps TRBD1 as D (8 bases). Germline CDR1 and CDR2: SGHRS and YFSETQ. The CDR3 sequence is 13 residues long. Trimming left V 4 bases short and J 9 bases short, with 14 bases between. CDR3 bases: TGCGCCAGCAGCGTACAGGGGGGGGGTGAGCAGTTCTTC. Its translation is CASSVQGGGEQFF.

The rearrangement joins TRBV5-1 to TRBJ2-1; the D is unclear. The CDR3 has 15 residues. CDR1 and CDR2 (germline): SGHRS, YFSETQ. The germline V and J ends were trimmed by 0 bases and 6 bases, with 13 bases remaining between them. The CDR3 region has the DNA TGCGCCAGCAGCTTGGTCCTCCAGTCGGGCAATGAGCAGTTCTTC. It encodes CASSLVLQSGNEQFF.

The chain employs TRBV2 and TRBJ2-2, with 7 bases identical to TRBD2. V shed 8 bases and J 2 bases; nucleotides not matched to a gene: 5. This CDR3 contains 14 residues. Germline-derived CDR1 and CDR2 are SNHLY and FYNNEI. The CDR3 coding sequence is TGTGCCAGCGGGGGGGGTCCCAACACCGGGGAGCTGTTTTTT. Its protein product is CASGGGPNTGELFF.

This chain joins TRBV4-1 and TRBJ1-2; D may be TRBD1 (6 bases). V was trimmed by 2 bases and J by 4 bases, leaving 11 bases between them. CDR1 is MGHRA, CDR2 YSYEKL, per germline. The CDR3 has 14 amino acids. CDR3 sequence: CASSQQTGIYGYTF. CDR3 DNA: TGCGCCAGCAGCCAACAAACAGGGATCTATGGCTACACCTTC.

The chain uses TRBV6-5 and TRBJ2-7; maybe TRBD2 (5 bases). The V gene lost 0 bases and the J gene lost 3 bases, with 9 bases spanning the gap. The CDR3 is made up of 14 amino acids. Germline CDR1 reads MNHEY; CDR2 reads SVGAGI. DNA of the CDR3: TGTGCCAGCAGTTACTCCCCTGAGGGCTACGAGCAGTACTTC. This sequence encodes CASSYSPEGYEQYF.

The chain joins TRBV5-6 to TRBJ1-3; D remains unclear. Trimming pared 0 bases from V and 2 bases from J, leaving 9 bases between. This CDR3 is built from 15 residues. Germline CDR1 SGHDT, CDR2 YYEEEE. The chain's CDR3 is CASSLGGRTGNTIYF. CDR3 coding DNA: TGTGCCAGCAGCTTGGGAGGGCGGACTGGAAACACCATATATTTT.

The rearrangement joins TRBV16 to TRBJ2-2, with D maybe TRBD1 (6 bases). Germline V gene sequence: CDR1 KGHSY, CDR2 FQNENV. The CDR3 is 16 amino acids. The V gene lost 0 bases and the J gene lost 5 bases, with 13 bases spanning the gap. Here the CDR3 reads CASSQSQGRGTGELFF. CDR3 nucleotides: TGTGCCAGCAGCCAATCACAGGGTCGGGGAACCGGGGAGCTGTTTTTT.

The chain couples TRBV7-2 to TRBJ2-2; 8 bases line up with TRBD1. CDR1 SGHTA and CDR2 FQGNSA come from the germline V gene. The CDR3 is made up of 14 amino acids. V lost 5 bases and J lost 7; bases outside the gene matches: 6. As DNA, the CDR3 is TGTGCCAGCAGCGGTCAGGGGGCCGACGGGGAGCTGTTTTTT. It encodes CASSGQGADGELFF.